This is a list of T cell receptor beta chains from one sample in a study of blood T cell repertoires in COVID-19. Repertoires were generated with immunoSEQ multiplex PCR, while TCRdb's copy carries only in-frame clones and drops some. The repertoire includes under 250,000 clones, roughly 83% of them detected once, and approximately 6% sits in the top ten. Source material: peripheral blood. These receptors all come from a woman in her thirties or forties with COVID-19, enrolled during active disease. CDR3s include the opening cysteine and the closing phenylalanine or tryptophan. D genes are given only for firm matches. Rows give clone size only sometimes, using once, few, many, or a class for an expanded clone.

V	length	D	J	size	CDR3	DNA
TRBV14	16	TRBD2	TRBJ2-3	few	CASSQLAGKAWDTQYF	TGTGCCAGCAGCCAACTAGCGGGGAAAGCGTGGGATACGCAGTATTTT
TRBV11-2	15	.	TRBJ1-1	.	CASSSRWGSNTEAFF	TGTGCCAGCAGCTCCCGATGGGGCAGTAACACTGAAGCTTTCTTT
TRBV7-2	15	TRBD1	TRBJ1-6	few	CASSPRTGLGSPLHF	TGTGCCAGCAGCCCCAGGACAGGGCTAGGTTCACCCCTCCACTTT
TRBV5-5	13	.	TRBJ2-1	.	CASSMGGPNEQFF	TGTGCCAGCAGCATGGGAGGTCCCAATGAGCAGTTCTTC
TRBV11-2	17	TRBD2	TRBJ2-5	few	CASSLGWLAAQQETQYF	TGTGCCAGCAGCTTAGGCTGGCTAGCGGCCCAACAAGAGACCCAGTACTTC
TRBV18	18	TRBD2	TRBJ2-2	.	CASSPPGLAGSNTGELFF	TGTGCCAGCTCACCACCGGGACTAGCGGGGAGTAACACCGGGGAGCTGTTTTTT
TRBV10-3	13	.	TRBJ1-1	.	CAIRPDLNTEAFF	TGTGCCATCAGGCCAGACTTAAACACTGAAGCTTTCTTT
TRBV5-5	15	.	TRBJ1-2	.	CASSLAGQRSRGYTF	TGTGCCAGCAGCTTGGCTGGTCAGCGATCGAGGGGCTACACCTTC
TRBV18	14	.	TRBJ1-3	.	CASSPAAGGNTIYF	TGTGCCAGCTCACCGGCCGCAGGAGGAAACACCATATATTTT
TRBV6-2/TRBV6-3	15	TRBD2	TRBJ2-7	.	CASSYPAGTRYEQYF	TGTGCCAGCAGTTACCCAGCGGGGACCCGCTACGAGCAGTACTTC
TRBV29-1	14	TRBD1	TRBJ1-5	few	CSVVGTDSNQPQHF	TGCAGCGTTGTAGGGACAGATAGCAATCAGCCCCAGCATTTT
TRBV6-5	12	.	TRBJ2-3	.	CATFETTDTQYF	TGTGCCACCTTCGAAACTACAGATACGCAGTATTTT
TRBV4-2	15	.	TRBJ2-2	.	CASSQAITGLGELFF	TGTGCCAGCAGCCAAGCAATTACAGGGCTCGGGGAGCTGTTTTTT
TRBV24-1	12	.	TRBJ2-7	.	CATSDFEGEQYF	TGTGCCACCAGTGATTTTGAGGGCGAGCAGTACTTC
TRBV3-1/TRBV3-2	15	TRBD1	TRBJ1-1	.	CASSYPGQGSTEAFF	TGTGCCAGCAGCTACCCGGGACAGGGCAGCACTGAAGCTTTCTTT
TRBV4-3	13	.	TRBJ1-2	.	CASSHQGNKGYTF	TGCGCCAGCAGCCATCAGGGAAATAAAGGCTACACCTTC
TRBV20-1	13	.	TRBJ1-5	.	CSASLGVGQPQHF	TGCAGTGCTAGTTTAGGAGTGGGTCAGCCCCAGCATTTT
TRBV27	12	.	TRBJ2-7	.	CASSLMGRAQYF	TGTGCCAGCAGTTTAATGGGCAGGGCTCAGTACTTC
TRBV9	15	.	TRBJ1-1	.	CASSATGRRNTEAFF	TGTGCCAGCAGCGCTACAGGTCGGAGGAACACTGAAGCTTTCTTT
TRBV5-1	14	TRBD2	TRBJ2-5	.	CASYRGLRQETQYF	TGCGCCAGCTATCGGGGACTAAGGCAAGAGACCCAGTACTTC
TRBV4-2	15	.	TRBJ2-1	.	CASSQESVAGNEQFF	TGTGCCAGCAGCCAAGAGTCCGTGGCGGGCAATGAGCAGTTCTTC
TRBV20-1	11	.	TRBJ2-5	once	CSAPIQWTQYF	TGCAGTGCTCCAATTCAGTGGACTCAGTACTTC
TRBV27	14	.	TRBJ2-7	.	CASSRSAQWYEQYF	TGTGCCAGCAGCCGATCGGCACAGTGGTACGAGCAGTACTTC
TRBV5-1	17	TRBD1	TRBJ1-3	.	CASSQTGSSLSGNTIYF	TGCGCCAGCAGCCAGACAGGGTCCTCTCTCTCTGGAAACACCATATATTTT
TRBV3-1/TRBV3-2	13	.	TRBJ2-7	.	CASSPAIGTEQYF	TGTGCCAGCAGCCCTGCGATTGGTACCGAGCAGTACTTC
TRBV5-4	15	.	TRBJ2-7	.	CASSSSRQYSYEQYF	TGTGCCAGCAGCAGTTCCCGACAGTACTCCTACGAGCAGTACTTC
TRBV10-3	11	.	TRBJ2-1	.	CAISETSEQFF	TGTGCCATCAGTGAGACGAGTGAGCAGTTCTTC
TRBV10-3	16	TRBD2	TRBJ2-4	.	CAISEDASGGSNIQYF	TGTGCCATCAGTGAAGATGCTAGCGGGGGATCAAACATTCAGTACTTC
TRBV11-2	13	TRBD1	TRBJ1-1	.	CASTRTGDTEAFF	TGTGCCAGCACGAGGACAGGGGACACTGAAGCTTTCTTT